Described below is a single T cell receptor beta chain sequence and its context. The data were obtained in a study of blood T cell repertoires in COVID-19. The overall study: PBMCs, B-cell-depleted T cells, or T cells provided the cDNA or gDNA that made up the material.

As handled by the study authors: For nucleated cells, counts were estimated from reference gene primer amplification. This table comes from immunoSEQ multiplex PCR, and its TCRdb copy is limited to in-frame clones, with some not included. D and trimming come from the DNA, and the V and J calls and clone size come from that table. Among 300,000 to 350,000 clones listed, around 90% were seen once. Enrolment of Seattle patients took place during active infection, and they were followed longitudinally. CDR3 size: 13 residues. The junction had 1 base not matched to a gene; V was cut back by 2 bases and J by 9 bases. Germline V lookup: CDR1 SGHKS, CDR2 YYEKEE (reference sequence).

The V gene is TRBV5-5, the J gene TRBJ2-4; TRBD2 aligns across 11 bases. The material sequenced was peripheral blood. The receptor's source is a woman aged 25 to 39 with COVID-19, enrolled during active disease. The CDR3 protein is CASSFTSGGIQYF. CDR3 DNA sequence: TGTGCCAGCAGCTTTACTAGCGGGGGCATTCAGTACTTC.